Below are 15 T cell receptor beta chains sequenced from a single sample in a study of blood T cell repertoires in COVID-19. Measured with immunoSEQ multiplex PCR; TCRdb has only the in-frame clones, and not every one. The sample shows 220,000 or so clones, approximately 85% of them seen only once. The sequencing sample was made of peripheral blood. The receptors were sampled from a woman older than 75 with COVID-19, enrolled during active disease.

This sequence joins TRBV28 and TRBJ2-1; 11 nucleotides match TRBD2. Germline V gene sequence: CDR1 MDHEN, CDR2 SYDVKM. V gave up 2 bases and J gave up 9 bases; unmatched junction bases: 12. The CDR3 loop spans 17 amino acids. CDR3 bases: TGTGCCAGCAGTTTAGATTCACCGGGACTAGCGGTTCCTGAGCAGTTCTTC. Protein product: CASSLDSPGLAVPEQFF.

The genes are TRBV25-1 and TRBJ1-1; D not certain. Germline V gives CDR1 MGHDK, CDR2 SYGVNS. The CDR3 sequence is 14 residues long. The V end was cut by 3 bases, the J end by 6 bases, with 14 bases between. CDR3 DNA: TGTGCCAGCAGTGATACAATTGATCCGCCTGAAGCTTTCTTT. Translated: CASSDTIDPPEAFF. The complete variable domain, with remaining parts taken from reference TRBV25-1 and TRBJ1-1, reads EADIYQTPRYLVIGTGKKITLECSQTMGHDKMYWYQQDPGMELHLIHYSYGVNSTEKGDLSSESTVSRIRTEHFPLTLESARPSHTSQYLCASSDTIDPPEAFFGQGTRLTVV.

This chain joins TRBV5-1 and TRBJ1-2, with 10 bases lining up with TRBD1. V was pared by 4 bases and J by 5 bases, with 14 bases of the junction left unmatched. The length of the CDR3 is 17 residues. CDR1 SGHRS and CDR2 YFSETQ come from the germline V gene. The CDR3 loop reads CASSATGTGEMGYGYTF. CDR3 coding DNA: TGCGCCAGCAGCGCTACCGGGACAGGGGAGATGGGGTATGGCTACACCTTC.

The chain joins TRBV3-1 (or the pseudogene TRBV3-2) to TRBJ1-1; tentatively, D is TRBD1 (5 bases). CDR3 length equals 13 residues. V was cut by 2 bases and J by 12 bases, with 16 bases left in between. Germline V CDR1 and CDR2: LGHDT, YNNKEL (reference sequence). The CDR3 DNA is TGTGCCAGCAGCCAAACGGGCGACAGTCGAACTTTCTTT. This translates into CASSQTGDSRTFF.

A single count supports this clone. This chain links TRBV19 with TRBJ1-6, with D perhaps TRBD1 (5 bases). Trimming left V 3 bases short and J 7 bases short, with 13 bases between. Germline-derived CDR1 and CDR2 are LNHDA and SQIVND (reference sequence). The CDR3 loop spans 15 amino acids. The CDR3 region is CASSIAGSGNSPLHF. CDR3 DNA: TGTGCCAGTAGTATCGCGGGGTCAGGGAATTCACCCCTCCACTTT.

This chain links TRBV7-9 with TRBJ1-1; D is unclear. Per the germline V gene, CDR1 is SEHNR and CDR2 is FQNEAQ (reference sequence). The V and J ends lost 1 base and 2 bases respectively, with 8 bases between them. CDR3 length: 14 residues. In DNA form, the CDR3 reads TGTGCCAGCAGCTTAGACGGACTTAACACTGAAGCTTTCTTT. Translation gives CASSLDGLNTEAFF.

This clone was seen more than once but under ten times. J is TRBJ2-5 and V is TRBV7-8; 7 positions agree with TRBD1. The junction had 5 bases not matched to a gene; V was cut back by 5 bases and J by 5 bases. The CDR3 has 13 residues. CDR1 and CDR2 from the germline V gene are SGHVS and FQNEAQ. The CDR3 nucleotides read TGTGCCAGCAGCCGGGACAGCCGTGAGACCCAGTACTTC. Its translation is CASSRDSRETQYF.

The rearrangement uses TRBV18 and TRBJ2-7, with 7 bases fitting TRBD1. This CDR3 region has 15 residues. The V and J ends lost 2 bases and 4 bases, in that order; junction bases with no gene match: 8. CDR1 KGHSH and CDR2 LQKENI come from the germline V gene. CDR3: CASSPGGQVHYEQYF. CDR3 nucleotide sequence: TGTGCCAGCTCACCAGGAGGACAGGTCCATTACGAGCAGTACTTC.

This rearrangement joins TRBV30 to TRBJ1-2; possibly TRBD1 for D (6 bases). The germline gives CDR1 GTSNPN, CDR2 SVGIG (reference sequence). There are 12 residues in the CDR3. Trimming stripped 3 bases from V and 2 bases from J, with 7 bases between. The CDR3 sequence is CAWSTGNYGYTF. DNA of the CDR3: TGTGCCTGGAGCACAGGGAACTATGGCTACACCTTC.

The sample holds a few counts of this clone. Other DNA sequences from this sample encode an identical CDR3 as well. The gene calls are TRBV7-8 and TRBJ1-1, with a tentative D call TRBD1 (5 bases). The germline V gene has CDR1 SGHVS and CDR2 FQNEAQ. This CDR3 has 14 amino acids. The V gene lost 1 base and the J gene lost 5 bases, with 11 bases spanning the gap. CDR3 nucleotide sequence: TGTGCCAGCAGCTTAGTTGGGGGGGGGACTGAAGCTTTCTTT. Translation: CASSLVGGGTEAFF. Full variable domain (outside the CDR3, taken from reference TRBV7-8 and TRBJ1-1): GAGVSQSPRYKVAKRGQDVALRCDPISGHVSLFWYQQALGQGPEFLTYFQNEAQLDKSGLPSDRFFAERPEGSVSTLKIQRTQQEDSAVYLCASSLVGGGTEAFFGQGTRLTVV.

The genes are TRBV28 and TRBJ2-3, with 10 bases matching TRBD2. CDR1 is MDHEN and CDR2 is SYDVKM in the germline V gene. The CDR3 is made up of 14 amino acids. The V gene end was trimmed by 5 bases and the J gene end by 1 base; junction bases not matched to a gene: 0. This chain's CDR3 is CASSGTSGTDTQYF. CDR3 nucleotide sequence: TGTGCCAGCAGTGGGACTAGCGGCACAGATACGCAGTATTTT.

Written as DNA, the CDR3 is TGTGCCAGTAGTACGCCGGGACAGGGGGCTAACGAGCAGTACTTC. Its translation is CASSTPGQGANEQYF. The rearrangement links TRBV19 to TRBJ2-7; 12 nucleotides agree with TRBD1. Trimming took 4 bases from V and 5 from J; bases not matched to a gene: 6. This CDR3 spans 15 amino acids. Germline CDR1 LNHDA, CDR2 SQIVND (reference sequence).

This clone has a handful of counts. V gene TRBV5-1 combines with J gene TRBJ2-1, with D perhaps TRBD1 (5 bases). CDR1 SGHRS and CDR2 YFSETQ come from the germline V gene. Trimming left V 0 bases short and J 10 bases short, with 14 bases between. The CDR3 is made up of 14 amino acids. In DNA form, the CDR3 reads TGCGCCAGCAGCTTGGGACAGCTTCAGGGAGAGCAGTTCTTC. Translated: CASSLGQLQGEQFF.

The chain combines TRBV7-9 with TRBJ1-2, with TRBD1 matching over 7 bases. Germline lookup yields CDR1 SEHNR and CDR2 FQNEAQ (reference sequence). The CDR3 has 14 amino acids. Trimming removed 4 bases from V and 4 bases from J; junction bases left unmatched: 6. The DNA of the CDR3 is TGTGCCAGCAGCTCTGACAGGGTCGGCTATGGCTACACCTTC. Translation gives CASSSDRVGYGYTF.

The chain couples TRBV5-1 to TRBJ2-3, with D perhaps matching TRBD1 (5 bases). The germline CDR1 and CDR2 sequences are SGHRS and YFSETQ. The CDR3 totals 14 residues. Trimming shortened V by 4 bases and J by 3 bases, and 12 bases separated the two germline ends. The CDR3 nucleotides are TGCGCCAGCAGCATTTATCCAGGGACAGATACGCAGTATTTT. Its protein is CASSIYPGTDTQYF.